A single sample is the source of the 2 T cell receptor beta chains below, sequenced in a study of CD8 T cells in ankylosing spondylitis. TCRdb processed the 5' RACE reads anew with MiXCR; each CDR3 protein has one entry. The sample yields around 150,000 distinct CDR3 sequences, approximately 44% seen once. Sequencing was done on a sample of synovial fluid, either unsorted or a sorted T cell fraction (not recorded which). Every receptor here comes from a male donor with ankylosing spondylitis.

This clonotype was seen only a few times. The chain recombines TRBV20-1 with TRBJ2-4, with 15 bases aligning to TRBD2. The length of the CDR3 is 17 residues. With 5 bases clipped from V and 0 bases from J, the junction kept 5 bases outside the gene matches. The germline gives CDR1 DFQATT, CDR2 SNEGSKA (reference sequence). CDR3 protein: CSACGLAGGLAKNIQYF. The CDR3 DNA reads TGCAGTGCTTGCGGACTAGCGGGAGGGCTAGCCAAAAACATTCAGTACTTC.

The chain combines TRBV7-9 with TRBJ2-7; 8 bases match TRBD2. The CDR3 loop spans 16 amino acids. V trimming: 1 base; J trimming: 0 bases; junction bases outside the gene matches: 5. Germline V gives CDR1 SEHNR, CDR2 FQNEAQ (reference sequence). The CDR3 region has the DNA TGTGCCAGCAGCTTAGTTTCTAGCGGGTCCTCCTACGAGCAGTACTTC. This translates into CASSLVSSGSSYEQYF.